Presented here are 20 T cell receptor beta chains from one specimen sequenced in a study of cytomegalovirus exposure and HLA in healthy donors. Primers: 60 Vbeta forward and 13 Jbeta reverse. Clones were sequenced by immunoSEQ multiplex PCR, and TCRdb holds only the in-frame ones, with some missing. The data show about 160,000 clones, 81% seen once. The sequenced sample consisted of PBMCs. These receptors originate from a man aged 50 to 59 in good health and CMV-seropositive.

This chain links TRBV30 with TRBJ1-5; D is uncertain. V lost 2 bases and J 1 base, leaving 18 bases between the germline ends. Germline lookup yields CDR1 GTSNPN and CDR2 SVGIG (reference sequence). The CDR3 contains 17 residues. CDR3 sequence reads: CAWSLGWPGLSNQPQHF. The CDR3 DNA reads as TGTGCCTGGAGTTTGGGCTGGCCTGGGTTAAGCAATCAGCCCCAGCATTTT.

The genes are TRBV18 and TRBJ1-2; D is possibly TRBD1 (6 bases). This CDR3 region has 14 residues. Trimming removed 2 bases from V and 3 bases from J, with 10 bases in between. In germline, CDR1 is KGHSH, CDR2 LQKENI. CDR3 protein: CASSPSTGYYGYTF. For the CDR3, the DNA is TGTGCCAGCTCACCATCGACAGGTTACTATGGCTACACCTTC.

This sequence joins TRBV19 and TRBJ1-4; no firm D call. This CDR3 contains 12 residues. Trimming pared 6 bases from V and 7 bases from J, leaving 9 bases between. Germline V gives CDR1 LNHDA, CDR2 SQIVND (reference sequence). The CDR3 spells CASRERGEKLFF. CDR3 DNA: TGTGCCAGTAGAGAACGGGGTGAAAAACTGTTTTTT.

CDR3 loop: CASSYTGGKPQHF. The CDR3 nucleotides are TGTGCCAGCAGTTATACAGGGGGAAAGCCCCAGCATTTT. The chain employs TRBV6-6 and TRBJ1-5; 8 nucleotides line up with TRBD1. This CDR3 spans 13 amino acids. V lost 3 bases and J lost 8; bases outside the gene matches: 3. The germline V gene encodes CDR1 MNHNY and CDR2 SVGAGI (reference sequence).

This rearrangement joins TRBV7-2 to TRBJ2-5; 7 nucleotides line up with TRBD2. The CDR3 has 14 residues. Germline trimming cut 2 bases from V and 1 base from J; bases unmatched to any gene: 1. The V gene's germline CDR1 is SGHTA and CDR2 FQGNSA. CDR3: CASSLSGAQETQYF. Here the CDR3 DNA reads TGTGCCAGCAGCTTAAGCGGGGCCCAAGAGACCCAGTACTTC. Filled out from reference TRBV7-2 and TRBJ2-5, the complete variable domain reads GAGVSQSPSNKVTEKGKDVELRCDPISGHTALYWYRQSLGQGLEFLIYFQGNSAPDKSGLPSDRFSAERTGGSVSTLTIQRTQQEDSAVYLCASSLSGAQETQYFGPGTRLLVL.

This rearrangement joins TRBV5-8 to TRBJ2-3, with 8 bases matching TRBD2. The length of the CDR3 is 15 residues. Germline lookup yields CDR1 SGHTS and CDR2 YDEGEE. Trimming cost V 6 bases and J 6 bases; bases outside gene matches: 12. CDR3 sequence reads: CASILTGGAADTQYF. The CDR3, as DNA: TGTGCCAGCATTTTAACGGGGGGGGCGGCGGATACGCAGTATTTT.

This chain connects TRBV7-2 to TRBJ1-2; no definite D call. The CDR3 is 15 residues long. The germline gives CDR1 SGHTA, CDR2 FQGNSA. V was cut by 1 base and J by 5 bases, with 14 bases left in between. The CDR3 nucleotides are TGTGCCAGCAGCTTAGAGGGTGGGCGGGGATATGGCTACACCTTC. As protein: CASSLEGGRGYGYTF.

V is TRBV30 and J is TRBJ1-5, with 8 bases aligning to TRBD1. The length of the CDR3 is 13 residues. The germline gives CDR1 GTSNPN, CDR2 SVGIG (reference sequence). With 2 bases clipped from V and 6 bases from J, the junction kept 3 bases outside the gene matches. The CDR3 coding sequence is TGTGCCTGGAGTCCACAGGGGGTTCAGCCCCAGCATTTT. It yields the protein CAWSPQGVQPQHF.

The chain recombines TRBV18 with TRBJ1-2, with TRBD1 as a possible D gene (5 bases). Germline loops: CDR1 KGHSH, CDR2 LQKENI. With 5 bases removed from V and 0 bases from J, the gap between germline ends came to 10 bases. The CDR3 is 14 residues long. For the CDR3, the DNA is TGTGCCAGCTCAAAAGGGGAATCTAACTATGGCTACACCTTC. Translation gives CASSKGESNYGYTF.

The genes are TRBV7-3 and TRBJ2-1; the D gene is possibly TRBD2 (6 bases). Germline CDR1 and CDR2: SGHTA and FQGTGA. There are 15 residues in the CDR3. V lost 5 bases to trimming and J lost 7 bases, with 18 bases between them. The CDR3 region is CASSPPGGNWNEQFF. The CDR3 DNA sequence: TGTGCCAGCAGCCCCCCGGGCGGGAATTGGAATGAGCAGTTCTTC. The whole variable domain, remainder taken from reference TRBV7-3 and TRBJ2-1, is GAGVSQTPSNKVTEKGKYVELRCDPISGHTALYWYRQSLGQGPEFLIYFQGTGAADDSGLPNDRFFAVRPEGSVSTLKIQRTERGDSAVYLCASSPPGGNWNEQFFGPGTRLTVL.

The chain uses TRBV19 and TRBJ2-3, with D possibly TRBD2 on 5 matching bases. CDR3 length equals 13 residues. The V end lost 6 bases, the J end lost 7 bases, and 14 bases lay between the germline ends. Germline V CDR1 and CDR2: LNHDA, SQIVND (reference sequence). CDR3 residues: CASRSGSENTQYF. The CDR3 region has the DNA TGTGCCAGTAGAAGTGGGAGTGAGAATACGCAGTATTTT.

The chain links TRBV5-1 to TRBJ2-1; D is perhaps TRBD2 (6 bases). CDR1 SGHRS and CDR2 YFSETQ come from the germline V gene. V lost 0 bases and J 5 bases, leaving 12 bases between the germline ends. CDR3 length: 15 amino acids. In nucleotides, the CDR3 is TGCGCCAGCAGCTTGGATGAGGGGAGGCACAATGAGCAGTTCTTC. Its translation is CASSLDEGRHNEQFF.

The rearrangement links TRBV30 to TRBJ2-7, with 9 bases identical to TRBD2. With 0 bases clipped from V and 2 bases from J, the junction kept 11 bases outside the gene matches. This CDR3 region has 17 residues. In germline, CDR1 is GTSNPN, CDR2 SVGIG (reference sequence). Here the CDR3 reads CAWSVRVGSSGAYEQYF. The CDR3 DNA follows: TGTGCCTGGAGTGTACGGGTAGGGTCTAGCGGGGCCTACGAGCAGTACTTC.

This rearrangement joins TRBV23-1 to TRBJ1-5; maybe TRBD1 (6 bases). TRBV23-1 is flagged as an ORF with uncertain function. Trimming stripped 1 base from V and 2 bases from J, with 21 bases between. There are 19 residues in the CDR3. The CDR3 nucleotides are TGCGCCAGCAGTCAATTCCAGGACAGTGGTATAGTGTGCAATCAGCCCCAGCATTTT. It codes for CASSQFQDSGIVCNQPQHF.

This chain joins TRBV6-4 and TRBJ2-1, with D hard to call. The CDR3 runs 16 residues. V was trimmed by 3 bases and J by 4 bases, leaving 16 bases between them. The germline gives CDR1 MRHNA, CDR2 SNTAGT. CDR3 sequence reads: CASSEAAGVEYNEQFF. CDR3 DNA: TGTGCCAGCAGTGAGGCTGCTGGAGTCGAGTACAATGAGCAGTTCTTC.

The chain uses TRBV18 and TRBJ2-2; the match to TRBD1 covers 7 bases. Losses at the gene ends were 2 bases for V and 3 bases for J; bases not matched to a gene: 3. Per the germline V gene, CDR1 is KGHSH and CDR2 is LQKENI. The CDR3 runs to 15 residues. The CDR3 reads CASSPDRVDTGELFF. DNA of the CDR3: TGTGCCAGCTCACCAGACAGGGTCGACACCGGGGAGCTGTTTTTT. The variable domain in full, with the rest retrieved from reference TRBV18 and TRBJ2-2, is NAGVMQNPRHLVRRRGQEARLRCSPMKGHSHVYWYRQLPEEGLKFMVYLQKENIIDESGMPKERFSAEFPKEGPSILRIQQVVRGDSAAYFCASSPDRVDTGELFFGEGSRLTVL.

The chain couples TRBV27 to TRBJ1-2, with 12 bases aligning to TRBD1. This CDR3 region has 17 residues. Germline CDR1 is MNHEY and CDR2 is SMNVEV (reference sequence). Losses at the gene ends were 8 bases for V and 4 bases for J; bases not matched to a gene: 14. The CDR3 is CASGGVGTGGAGYGYTF. The CDR3 bases are TGTGCCAGCGGGGGGGTCGGGACAGGGGGCGCGGGCTATGGCTACACCTTC.

The rearrangement joins TRBV2 to TRBJ2-3; D is perhaps TRBD2 (6 bases). Germline V CDR1 and CDR2: SNHLY, FYNNEI. The V end lost 9 bases, the J end lost 4 bases, and 17 bases lay between the germline ends. This CDR3 is 14 amino acids long. The DNA for the CDR3 is TGTGCCAGTGCCCCCGGGGCGGGACCAGATACGCAGTATTTT. Amino acids: CASAPGAGPDTQYF.

This clone has more than one count but fewer than ten. The CDR3 spells CASSVRTSGEGEQFF. CDR3 nucleotide sequence: TGTGCCAGCAGTGTCCGGACTAGCGGGGAAGGTGAGCAGTTCTTC. The chain recombines TRBV6-1 with TRBJ2-1, with 12 bases fitting TRBD2. V shed 4 bases and J 9 bases; nucleotides not matched to a gene: 7. The germline gives CDR1 MNHNS, CDR2 SASEGT. This CDR3 is built from 15 residues.

The rearrangement uses TRBV5-1 and TRBJ2-5; 9 bases map to TRBD1. J lost 2 bases, V lost 0 bases, and 2 bases had no gene match. This CDR3 contains 15 residues. Germline V gene data show CDR1 as SGHRS and CDR2 as YFSETQ. The CDR3 DNA reads as TGCGCCAGCAGCTTGGACGACAGGGGGCAAGAGACCCAGTACTTC. Its translation: CASSLDDRGQETQYF. Filled out from reference TRBV5-1 and TRBJ2-5, the complete variable domain reads KAGVTQTPRYLIKTRGQQVTLSCSPISGHRSVSWYQQTPGQGLQFLFEYFSETQRNKGNFPGRFSGRQFSNSRSEMNVSTLELGDSALYLCASSLDDRGQETQYFGPGTRLLVL.